The entry that follows covers one T cell receptor beta chain sequence. Other DNA sequences from this sample encode an identical CDR3 as well. This record belongs to a study of shared clonotypes between healthy human individuals. Overall study context: With ages of 18 to 49, the donors were a couple of women and a few men. Three plates were used per donor for CD4 naive, three for CD4 memory, two for CD8 naive and one for CD8 memory.

The CDR3 totals 15 residues. The germline CDR1 and CDR2 sequences are SGHTA and FQGNSA. The J segment lost 4 bases and the V segment lost 5 bases, leaving 4 bases of the junction unmatched. It was about 180 ng DNA, approximately 28,000 T cell genomes, that sorted-subset replicate PCRs used. Sequenced by immunoSEQ multiplex PCR; TCRdb stores in-frame clones only, minus some. The sample records some 2,000,000 clones, more than 90% being singletons. The receptor was derived from a man aged 18 to 29 in good health. Input material: naive CD4+ T cells sorted from blood. The sample's subset: CD45RA+ positively selected. J is TRBJ2-1 and V is TRBV7-2, with 11 positions matching TRBD2. In DNA, the CDR3 is TGTGCCAGCAGCCCGGGACTAGCGGTTTACAATGAGCAGTTCTTC. Amino acids: CASSPGLAVYNEQFF. The whole variable domain, filled in from reference TRBV7-2 and TRBJ2-1, reads GAGVSQSPSNKVTEKGKDVELRCDPISGHTALYWYRQSLGQGLEFLIYFQGNSAPDKSGLPSDRFSAERTGGSVSTLTIQRTQQEDSAVYLCASSPGLAVYNEQFFGPGTRLTVL.